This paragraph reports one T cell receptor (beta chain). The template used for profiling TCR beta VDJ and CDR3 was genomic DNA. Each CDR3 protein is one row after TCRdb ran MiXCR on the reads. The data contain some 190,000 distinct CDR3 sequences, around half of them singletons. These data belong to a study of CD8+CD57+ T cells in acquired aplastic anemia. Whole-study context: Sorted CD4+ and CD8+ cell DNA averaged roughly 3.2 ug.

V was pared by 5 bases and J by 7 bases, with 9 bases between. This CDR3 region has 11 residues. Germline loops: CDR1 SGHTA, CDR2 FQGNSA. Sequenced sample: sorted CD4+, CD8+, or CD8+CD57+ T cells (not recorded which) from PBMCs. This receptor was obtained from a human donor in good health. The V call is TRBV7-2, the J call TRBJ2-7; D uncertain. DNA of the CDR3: TGTGCCAGCAGCCTTACTCGGGAGCAGTACTTC. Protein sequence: CASSLTREQYF.